This TCR beta chain was observed in a study of follicular helper T cells after annual influenza vaccination. Libraries were prepared by immunoSEQ multiplex PCR; TCRdb keeps only in-frame clonotypes and omits some of them. The sample lists about 13,000 clones, under 80% occurring once. Described time point: 2014-2015 season, pre-vaccination. Adults received seasonal inactivated influenza vaccine, with sorted blood CD4 subsets sequenced before and after. Per the germline V gene, CDR1 is LNHNV and CDR2 is YYDKDF (reference sequence). CDR3 size: 13 residues. V was shortened by 1 base and J by 8 bases, with 11 bases between the two germline ends.

The TCR sequence derives from an adult who received the influenza vaccine. The chain is built from TRBV15 and TRBJ1-1; the D gene is possibly TRBD1 (6 bases). Here the sequenced sample was CXCR5- memory CD4+ T cells sorted from blood, taken on the day of influenza vaccination. The CDR3 reads CATSRALRGEAFF. In nucleotides, the CDR3 is TGTGCCACCAGCAGAGCGCTGAGGGGGGAAGCTTTCTTT.